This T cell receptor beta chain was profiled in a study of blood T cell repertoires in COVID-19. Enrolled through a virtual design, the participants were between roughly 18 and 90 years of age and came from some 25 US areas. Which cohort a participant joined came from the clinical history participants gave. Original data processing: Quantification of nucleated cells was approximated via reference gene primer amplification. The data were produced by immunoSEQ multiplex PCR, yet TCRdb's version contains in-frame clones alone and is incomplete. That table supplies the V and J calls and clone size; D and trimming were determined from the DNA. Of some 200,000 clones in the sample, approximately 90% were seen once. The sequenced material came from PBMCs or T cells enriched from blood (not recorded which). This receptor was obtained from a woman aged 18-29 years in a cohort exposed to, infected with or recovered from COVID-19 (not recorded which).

CDR3 amino acids: CASRLTGVGIYEQYF. CDR3 nucleotide sequence: TGTGCCAGCAGACTTACAGGGGTAGGTATCTACGAGCAGTACTTC. The V call is TRBV11-3, the J call TRBJ2-7; TRBD1 aligns across 7 bases. Trimming cost V 6 bases and J 3 bases; bases outside gene matches: 11. The CDR3 length is 15 residues. CDR1 is SGHNT, CDR2 YENEEA, per germline.